This T cell receptor (beta chain) is from a study of identifying expanded T cells in peripheral blood. Overall study findings and caveats: About 1.2 clones differed between technical replicates, versus around 15 and 19 over time. Across healthy donors, higher total template counts meant significantly greater roughly two-week count variance.

No infections or other immune events were documented during collection. Turning to this clone: The antigen remains undetermined.

Profiling relied on immunoSEQ multiplex PCR, and the TCRdb table lists in-frame clones only, not all of them. The sample has tens of thousands of clones, 70% to 90% seen once. V lost 3 bases and J 5 bases, leaving 9 bases between the germline ends. The CDR3 has 13 residues. CDR1 is SGHTA, CDR2 FQGNSA, per germline. The sequencing input was blood. The V call is TRBV7-2, the J call TRBJ2-3; D call uncertain. The receptor was isolated from a person aged 18 to 75 in good health. The CDR3 region has the DNA TGTGCCAGCAGCTTGGCTGTACAAGATACGCAGTATTTT. It encodes CASSLAVQDTQYF.